This TCR beta chain originates from a study of OX40 agonist ivuxolimab in advanced cancers. Some clones are missing from TCRdb's copy, which holds only in-frame ones; the method was immunoSEQ multiplex PCR. The sample yields about 50,000 clones, around 87% seen once. Researchers took blood at baseline, on cycle 4 day 1, and on cycle 7 day 1. The V segment lost 5 bases and the J segment 2 bases; nucleotides outside the gene matches: 2. This CDR3 is built from 13 residues. Germline CDR1 SGHNT, CDR2 YENEEA. This chain links TRBV11-3 with TRBJ2-7; 8 positions agree with TRBD1. Material: CD4+ or CD8+ T cells sorted from blood, obtained in a trial of the OX40 agonist ivuxolimab. The TCR was taken from an adult with an advanced solid tumor such as melanoma, head and neck, liver or kidney cancer. DNA for the CDR3: TGTGCCAGCAGCAAGGGACAGGCCTACGAGCAGTACTTC. It yields the protein CASSKGQAYEQYF. Full variable domain (missing parts from reference TRBV11-3 and TRBJ2-7): EAGVVQSPRYKIIEKKQPVAFWCNPISGHNTLYWYLQNLGQGPELLIRYENEEAVDDSQLPKDRFSAERLKGVDSTLKIQPAELGDSAVYLCASSKGQAYEQYFGPGTRLTVT.